These T cell receptor beta chains were read from a single sample in a study of neurological immune-mediated disorders. TCRdb fed the 5' RACE reads into MiXCR, producing one record per CDR3 protein. The sample lists tens of thousands of distinct CDR3 sequences, 3.6% occurring once. The sample taken for sequencing was PBMCs. Receptor source: a man younger than 40 with multiple sclerosis. Both conserved end residues are part of each CDR3. D genes are given only for firm matches. Some rows mark clone size as missing; the rest say once, few, many or name a class of expanded clone.

d_gene	abundance	v_gene	j_gene	CDR3aa	CDR3nt
NA	NA	TRBV20-1	TRBJ1-5	CSASSLSTGNQPQNF	TGCAGTGCTAGTTCACTAAGTACCGGCAATCAGCCCCAGAATTTT
TRBD1	many	TRBV28	TRBJ2-4	CASSVLRGLAKNIQYF	TGTGCCAGCAGCGTGCTTAGGGGGCTAGCCAAAAACATTCAGTACTTC
NA	many	TRBV6-6	TRBJ2-1	CASRRDYRGQTYNEQFF	TGTGCCAGCAGACGAGACTACCGGGGCCAAACCTACAATGAGCAGTTCTTC
TRBD1	many	TRBV12-3/TRBV12-4	TRBJ2-5	CASGTAQETQYF	TGTGCCAGCGGGACAGCCCAAGAGACCCAGTACTTC
TRBD2	many	TRBV12-3/TRBV12-4	TRBJ2-1	CASLAGGSSYNEQFF	TGTGCCAGTTTAGCGGGAGGGTCCTCCTACAATGAGCAGTTCTTC
TRBD1	many	TRBV12-3/TRBV12-4	TRBJ1-1	CASMWNRGLEAFF	TGTGCCAGCATGTGGAACAGGGGATTGGAAGCTTTCTTT
NA	many	TRBV7-9	TRBJ1-1	CASSSLVGYTEAFF	TGTGCCAGCAGCTCACTAGTTGGGTACACTGAAGCTTTCTTT
NA	NA	TRBV2	TRBJ2-1	CASSLGEYNEQFF	TGTGCCAGCAGTTTGGGGGAGTACAATGAGCAGTTCTTC
NA	many	TRBV20-1	TRBJ2-6	CSASAGANSGANVLTF	TGCAGTGCTAGTGCAGGGGCAAACTCTGGGGCCAACGTCCTGACTTTC
TRBD1	many	TRBV2	TRBJ1-5	CASRGDRTINQPQHF	TGTGCCAGCAGGGGGGACAGGACAATTAATCAGCCCCAGCATTTT
NA	many	TRBV20-1	TRBJ2-5	CSARVTGRLETQYF	TGCAGTGCTAGAGTTACAGGGCGACTGGAGACCCAGTACTTC
TRBD1	few	TRBV7-9	TRBJ2-7	CASSLGDRNYEQYF	TGTGCCAGCAGCTTAGGGGACAGGAACTACGAGCAGTACTTC
NA	many	TRBV12-3/TRBV12-4	TRBJ2-2	CASTQTGTTTGELFF	TGTGCCAGCACCCAAACCGGGACCACCACCGGGGAGCTGTTTTTT
NA	many	TRBV6-4	TRBJ2-3	CAGAGTDTQYF	TGTGCCGGGGCGGGCACAGATACGCAGTATTTT
TRBD1	many	TRBV25-1	TRBJ1-4	CASSESGTGNEKLFF	TGTGCCAGCAGTGAATCGGGGACAGGAAATGAAAAACTGTTTTTT
NA	many	TRBV10-2	TRBJ1-5	CASSEESNQPQHF	TGCGCCAGCAGTGAGGAGAGCAATCAGCCCCAGCATTTT
TRBD1	many	TRBV20-1	TRBJ2-7	CSAVNDRDRYEQYF	TGCAGTGCCGTAAATGACAGGGACCGCTACGAGCAGTACTTC
NA	few	TRBV3-1	TRBJ2-1	CASSRSSGNNEQFF	TGTGCCAGCAGCCGGAGTAGCGGAAACAATGAGCAGTTCTTC
NA	many	TRBV18	TRBJ2-7	CASSPLAAAYEQYF	TGTGCCAGCTCACCTTTAGCGGCAGCCTACGAGCAGTACTTC
NA	many	TRBV15	TRBJ1-2	CATSRDRRAYGYTF	TGTGCCACCAGCAGAGATCGACGGGCTTATGGCTACACCTTC
TRBD2	many	TRBV7-2	TRBJ2-3	CASSLGSGLDREYF	TGTGCCAGCAGCTTGGGATCCGGACTAGATCGGGAGTATTTT
TRBD1	many	TRBV5-5	TRBJ1-1	CASSRPPGQRLNTEAFF	TGTGCCAGCAGCCGTCCTCCGGGACAGCGATTGAACACTGAAGCTTTCTTT
TRBD2	many	TRBV20-1	TRBJ2-7	CSAGTSGSSYEQYF	TGCAGTGCTGGGACTAGCGGGAGCTCCTACGAGCAGTACTTC
NA	many	TRBV7-2	TRBJ1-1	CASSQGMMNTEAFF	TGTGCCAGCAGCCAAGGGATGATGAACACTGAAGCTTTCTTT
NA	many	TRBV20-1	TRBJ2-1	CSARSQGIQNNEQFF	TGCAGTGCTAGATCTCAGGGGATCCAAAACAATGAGCAGTTCTTC
TRBD1	many	TRBV5-1	TRBJ1-2	CASSLGDRESYGYTF	TGCGCCAGCAGCTTGGGGGACAGGGAGTCCTATGGCTACACCTTC
NA	many	TRBV9	TRBJ2-3	CASSRGTASTDTQYF	TGTGCCAGCAGCCGGGGGACAGCGAGCACAGATACGCAGTATTTT
TRBD1	many	TRBV20-1	TRBJ1-2	CSAKKPGTDNYGYTF	TGCAGTGCTAAAAAACCAGGGACAGATAACTATGGCTACACCTTC
TRBD1	NA	TRBV14	TRBJ2-2	CASSQGDRPNTGELFF	TGTGCCAGCAGCCAGGGGGACAGGCCGAACACCGGGGAGCTGTTTTTT
NA	many	TRBV20-1	TRBJ2-5	CSAIQETQYF	TGCAGTGCCATCCAAGAGACCCAGTACTTC
NA	many	TRBV12-3/TRBV12-4	TRBJ1-2	CASSSLGHIYGYTF	TGTGCCAGCAGTTCCCTCGGTCACATCTATGGCTACACCTTC
TRBD2	many	TRBV20-1	TRBJ2-5	CSARDPTSGRSETQYF	TGCAGTGCTAGAGACCCGACTAGCGGGAGATCGGAGACCCAGTACTTC
NA	many	TRBV7-9	TRBJ2-7	CASSLYRPGMVYEQYF	TGTGCCAGCAGCCTCTATCGTCCGGGGATGGTCTACGAGCAGTACTTC
NA	many	TRBV20-1	TRBJ2-2	CSAIIFGELFF	TGCAGTGCTATAATCTTCGGGGAGCTGTTTTTT
NA	many	TRBV14	TRBJ2-1	CASSQARISYNEQFF	TGTGCCAGCAGCCAAGCAAGGATATCCTACAATGAGCAGTTCTTC
TRBD1	many	TRBV4-1	TRBJ1-5	CASSRQKQGDVNQPQHF	TGCGCCAGCAGCCGCCAAAAACAGGGGGACGTCAATCAGCCCCAGCATTTT
NA	many	TRBV12-3/TRBV12-4	TRBJ2-5	CASRTGPGTQYF	TGTGCCAGCAGGACAGGACCGGGGACCCAGTACTTC
NA	many	TRBV20-1	TRBJ1-1	CSARGTVAEAFF	TGCAGTGCTAGGGGCACAGTAGCTGAAGCTTTCTTT
NA	few	TRBV6-1	TRBJ1-2	CASTGGAAGYGYTF	TGTGCCAGCACTGGAGGCGCGGCAGGCTATGGCTACACCTTC
NA	many	TRBV2	TRBJ2-4	CASRSRGTKNIQYF	TGTGCCAGCAGGAGCAGGGGCACCAAAAACATTCAGTACTTC
TRBD1	NA	TRBV2	TRBJ2-5	CASSRNRGETQYF	TGTGCCAGCAGTAGGAACAGGGGGGAGACCCAGTACTTC